Shown below are 14 T cell receptor beta chains from a single sample sequenced in a study of T-cell memory formation after mild COVID-19. MiXCR was run by TCRdb on the 5' RACE reads, yielding one entry per CDR3 protein. The data hold some 310,000 distinct CDR3 sequences, with 20% to 25% observed a single time. The sequenced sample was PBMCs or a T cell subset sorted from them (not recorded which). The source is a man younger than 35 who had mild COVID-19 (a few samples of this study predate the infection). Cell type and time point are not known.

This clonotype has just one count. V and J are TRBV20-1 and TRBJ2-1; 9 nucleotides agree with TRBD2. V trimming: 5 bases; J trimming: 2 bases; junction bases outside the gene matches: 7. The CDR3 totals 15 residues. The V gene's germline CDR1 is DFQATT and CDR2 SNEGSKA (reference sequence). The CDR3, as DNA: TGCAGTGCTGGCGGGGGGGCTGTAGCCTACAATGAGCAGTTCTTC. The encoded protein is CSAGGGAVAYNEQFF.

This clonotype was counted between two and nine times. The V and J genes are TRBV5-4 and TRBJ2-7; D possibly matches TRBD1 or TRBD2 (6 bases each). In germline, CDR1 is SGHNT, CDR2 YYREEE (reference sequence). Trimming stripped 2 bases from V and 7 bases from J, with 13 bases between. The CDR3 is 13 amino acids. CDR3 bases: TGTGCCAGCAGCTTCGGGGGCTCGGGAGAGCAGTACGTC. It encodes CASSFGGSGEQYV.

This clonotype was recorded a few times. The chain uses TRBV5-4 and TRBJ2-3; D is perhaps TRBD2 (5 bases). This CDR3 contains 13 residues. Germline CDR1 and CDR2: SGHNT and YYREEE (reference sequence). V was pared by 3 bases and J by 6 bases, with 11 bases between. This chain's CDR3 is CASSSIAMDTQYF. The CDR3 DNA sequence: TGTGCCAGCAGCTCAATAGCGATGGATACGCAGTATTTT. The full variable domain, its missing parts supplied by reference TRBV5-4 and TRBJ2-3, is ETGVTQSPTHLIKTRGQQVTLRCSSQSGHNTVSWYQQALGQGPQFIFQYYREEENGRGNFPPRFSGLQFPNYSSELNVNALELDDSALYLCASSSIAMDTQYFGPGTRLTVL.

This chain connects TRBV14 to TRBJ2-7; D tentatively reads TRBD1 or TRBD2 (5 bases each). V dropped 2 bases and J dropped 6 bases, with 8 bases sitting between them. The CDR3 is made up of 12 amino acids. Germline lookup yields CDR1 SGHDN and CDR2 FVKESK. The CDR3 DNA is TGTGCCAGCAGCCAAATGAGGGGCGAGCAGTACTTC. It translates to CASSQMRGEQYF.

This clonotype has just a few counts. This chain joins TRBV12-5 and TRBJ1-6, with D tentatively TRBD1 (5 bases). V lost 6 bases to trimming and J lost 7 bases, with 10 bases between them. CDR3 length equals 13 residues. Per the germline V gene, CDR1 is LGHNT and CDR2 is FRNRAP. CDR3 protein: CASGRDLNSPLHF. Written as DNA, the CDR3 is TGTGCTAGTGGGCGGGACTTAAATTCACCCCTCCACTTT.

This clonotype appeared a few times. This rearrangement joins TRBV5-1 to TRBJ2-1; D is undetermined. The CDR3 extends over 13 amino acids. Germline loops: CDR1 SGHRS, CDR2 YFSETQ. Trimming pared 0 bases from V and 6 bases from J, leaving 7 bases between. DNA for the CDR3: TGCGCCAGCAGCTTGGCCACTACCAATGAGCAGTTCTTC. Translation: CASSLATTNEQFF.

The CDR3 region is CASSFQDRGENEQFF. Written as DNA, the CDR3 is TGCGCCAGCAGCTTTCAGGACAGGGGGGAAAATGAGCAGTTCTTC. The rearrangement joins TRBV5-1 to TRBJ2-1; 10 bases map to TRBD1. CDR3 length: 15 amino acids. The V and J ends lost 2 bases and 7 bases, in that order; junction bases with no gene match: 6. Germline V CDR1 and CDR2: SGHRS, YFSETQ.

This chain joins TRBV6-5 and TRBJ1-2; 7 bases fit TRBD1. Germline V CDR1 and CDR2: MNHEY, SVGAGI. Trimming cost V 0 bases and J 4 bases; bases outside gene matches: 2. CDR3 length: 14 residues. The CDR3 reads CASSYSGGRYGYTF. The CDR3 DNA is TGTGCCAGCAGTTACTCAGGGGGCCGCTATGGCTACACCTTC.

This chain links TRBV20-1 with TRBJ2-4; D may be TRBD2 (6 bases). The ends were cut back, 5 bases at V and 7 bases at J, with 15 bases in the middle. Germline V gene data show CDR1 as DFQATT and CDR2 as SNEGSKA (reference sequence). This CDR3 has 13 residues. DNA for the CDR3: TGCAGTGCTCCTCGCGGCGGGGAGAACATTCAGTACTTC. As protein: CSAPRGGENIQYF.

The chain has TRBV6-2 or TRBV6-3 and TRBJ2-1, with 11 bases fitting TRBD2. The CDR3 sequence is 15 residues long. Trimming took 8 bases from V and 9 from J; bases not matched to a gene: 12. Germline loops: CDR1 MNHEY, CDR2 SVGEGT. CDR3: CASGPRLAGRGEQFF. CDR3 in DNA: TGTGCCAGCGGACCTCGACTAGCGGGGAGGGGTGAGCAGTTCTTC.

The chain couples TRBV6-5 to TRBJ2-7, with unresolved D. The CDR3 consists of 15 residues. The V end lost 0 bases, the J end lost 0 bases, and 9 bases lay between the germline ends. The germline gives CDR1 MNHEY, CDR2 SVGAGI. The CDR3 loop is CASSYSKVDSYEQYF. The CDR3 coding sequence is TGTGCCAGCAGTTACTCGAAGGTCGACTCCTACGAGCAGTACTTC.

This clonotype was counted a few times. The chain couples TRBV15 to TRBJ2-5; 12 bases line up with TRBD2. This CDR3 is 18 amino acids long. V was clipped by 5 bases and J by 1 base; unmatched bases: 11. Per the germline V gene, CDR1 is LNHNV and CDR2 is YYDKDF (reference sequence). The CDR3 reads CATSQTSGGPMTQETQYF. CDR3 in DNA: TGTGCCACCAGCCAGACTAGCGGGGGACCGATGACCCAAGAGACCCAGTACTTC.

This clonotype has only a few counts. V usage is TRBV3-1 and J usage is TRBJ2-3, with a possible D match to TRBD1 (5 bases). The V end was cut by 1 base, the J end by 6 bases, with 11 bases between. This CDR3 is 14 amino acids long. Germline V gives CDR1 LGHDT, CDR2 YNNKEL (reference sequence). This CDR3 is CASSQGAAGDTQYF. For the CDR3, the DNA is TGTGCCAGCAGCCAAGGAGCAGCAGGGGATACGCAGTATTTT.

This clonotype was detected ten times or more. The V and J genes are TRBV6-2 or TRBV6-3 and TRBJ2-6; a weak D match, TRBD2 (5 bases). V was trimmed by 10 bases and J by 0 bases, leaving 7 bases between them. CDR3 length: 13 amino acids. Germline loops: CDR1 MNHEY, CDR2 SVGEGT. CDR3: CAIGNSGANVLTF. The CDR3 DNA reads as TGTGCCATCGGGAACTCTGGGGCCAACGTCCTGACTTTC.